The rows below give T cell receptor beta chains drawn from one sample of a study of cytomegalovirus exposure and HLA in healthy donors. Sequencing used immunoSEQ multiplex PCR; TCRdb keeps in-frame clones, though not all of them. The table has around 90,000 clones, less than 80% seen once. Material: PBMCs. The receptor set was obtained from a woman aged 40-49 years in good health and CMV-seronegative. Each CDR3 is given with its conserved first and last residue. A D gene is named only where the DNA matches it firmly. Size values are once, few and many counts, or a class for expanded clones, and some rows have none.

D	V	J	size	CDR3	DNA
TRBD2	TRBV6-4	TRBJ2-7	few	CASSDGTSGNEQYF	TGTGCCAGCAGTGACGGGACTAGCGGGAACGAGCAGTACTTC
-	TRBV30	TRBJ2-3	-	CACSTLADTQYF	TGTGCCTGTTCCACTCTCGCAGATACGCAGTATTTT
TRBD1	TRBV10-3	TRBJ1-4	-	CAISGTGSAEKLFF	TGTGCCATCAGCGGGACAGGGTCGGCTGAAAAACTGTTTTTT
-	TRBV19	TRBJ2-2	few	CASTAGVNTGELFF	TGTGCCAGTACTGCAGGCGTGAACACCGGGGAGCTGTTTTTT
TRBD1	TRBV14	TRBJ2-2	-	CASSQGTVFRTGELFF	TGTGCCAGCAGCCAGGGGACAGTTTTTCGCACAGGGGAGCTGTTTTTT
TRBD1	TRBV5-1	TRBJ1-1	-	CASSLGYRGDSTEAFF	TGCGCCAGCAGCTTGGGGTACAGGGGAGACTCCACTGAAGCTTTCTTT
TRBD2	TRBV2	TRBJ2-1	-	CASLFGLAGGWEQFF	TGTGCCAGCCTTTTCGGACTAGCGGGAGGATGGGAGCAGTTCTTC
TRBD1	TRBV2	TRBJ1-5	-	CACRQGRANQPQHF	TGTGCCTGCCGACAGGGGAGGGCCAATCAGCCCCAGCATTTT
TRBD1	TRBV30	TRBJ1-3	-	CAWSVKGATGNTIYF	TGTGCCTGGAGTGTAAAGGGGGCAACTGGAAACACCATATATTTT
-	TRBV19	TRBJ2-7	-	CASSAQSFSHEQYF	TGTGCCAGTAGTGCCCAGTCTTTTTCCCACGAGCAGTACTTC
-	TRBV28	TRBJ1-2	-	CASSSRDYGYTF	TGTGCCAGCAGTTCCAGGGACTATGGCTACACCTTC
-	TRBV19	TRBJ2-7	-	CASSRTGSNYEQYF	TGTGCCAGTAGCCGGACGGGATCCAACTACGAGCAGTACTTC
-	TRBV18	TRBJ1-1	-	CASSPRQNTEAFF	TGTGCCAGCTCACCAAGACAGAACACTGAAGCTTTCTTT
-	TRBV25-1	TRBJ2-4	-	CASSEFGDKDIQYF	TGTGCCAGCAGTGAATTTGGGGACAAAGACATTCAGTACTTC
TRBD2	TRBV6-1	TRBJ2-7	once	CASSRAGRYEQYF	TGTGCCAGCAGTAGAGCGGGACGCTACGAGCAGTACTTC